These T cell receptor beta chains were read from a single sample in a study of blood T cells in healthy people across ages. MiXCR, run by TCRdb on the 5' RACE reads, gives a single entry per CDR3 protein. The sample shows 750,000 to 850,000 distinct CDR3 sequences, 20% to 25% of them seen only once. These sequences were also reported in another study, on T cells of mothers and their children.

What was sequenced was blood. All receptors derive from a boy aged 10-17 years in good health. The CDR3 runs from the conserved cysteine through the conserved F or W. Fields, in order: J gene, D gene, clone size, V gene, CDR3 protein, CDR3 DNA. The D gene is left open where the match is weak. Clone size is not always given. Where it is, it says once, few, many or a class for expanded clones.

J gene: TRBJ2-1
D gene: TRBD2
clone size: -
V gene: TRBV27
CDR3 protein: CASSFTGTRRGAYNEQFF
CDR3 DNA: TGTGCCAGCAGTTTCACCGGGACTAGGCGGGGGGCTTACAATGAGCAGTTCTTC

J gene: TRBJ1-5
D gene: -
clone size: -
V gene: TRBV20-1
CDR3 protein: CSALGGYDNQPQHF
CDR3 DNA: TGCAGTGCTCTGGGAGGGTACGACAATCAGCCCCAGCATTTT

J gene: TRBJ2-4
D gene: -
clone size: few
V gene: TRBV20-1
CDR3 protein: CSAEVGIPGNIQYF
CDR3 DNA: TGCAGTGCTGAGGTGGGGATACCCGGGAACATTCAGTACTTC

J gene: TRBJ2-4
D gene: TRBD2
clone size: few
V gene: TRBV7-9
CDR3 protein: CASSLASTSGSIVAKNIQYF
CDR3 DNA: TGTGCCAGCAGCCTAGCTTCGACTAGCGGGAGTATCGTTGCCAAAAACATTCAGTACTTC

J gene: TRBJ2-7
D gene: TRBD1
clone size: few
V gene: TRBV4-3
CDR3 protein: CASSQDRDYEQYF
CDR3 DNA: TGTGCCAGCAGCCAAGACAGGGACTACGAGCAGTACTTC

J gene: TRBJ2-1
D gene: TRBD2
clone size: -
V gene: TRBV9
CDR3 protein: CASSGKSSGSSYNEQFF
CDR3 DNA: TGTGCCAGCAGCGGAAAGTCTAGCGGGAGCTCCTACAATGAGCAGTTCTTC

J gene: TRBJ2-7
D gene: TRBD2
clone size: -
V gene: TRBV2
CDR3 protein: CANSSGSGYEQYF
CDR3 DNA: TGTGCCAACTCTAGCGGGAGTGGGTACGAGCAGTACTTC

J gene: TRBJ1-3
D gene: TRBD1
clone size: once
V gene: TRBV7-3
CDR3 protein: CASSEQGSSGNTIYF
CDR3 DNA: TGTGCCAGCAGCGAACAGGGGTCCTCTGGAAACACCATATATTTT

J gene: TRBJ2-3
D gene: -
clone size: once
V gene: TRBV9
CDR3 protein: CASSVDVPSTDTQYF
CDR3 DNA: TGTGCCAGCAGCGTAGACGTACCTAGCACAGATACGCAGTATTTT

J gene: TRBJ2-2
D gene: -
clone size: few
V gene: TRBV27
CDR3 protein: CASSLYSAGELFF
CDR3 DNA: TGTGCCAGCAGTTTATATTCGGCCGGGGAGCTGTTTTTT

J gene: TRBJ2-5
D gene: TRBD2
clone size: many
V gene: TRBV7-2
CDR3 protein: CASSLGGLPQETQYF
CDR3 DNA: TGTGCCAGCAGCTTAGGGGGACTACCGCAAGAGACCCAGTACTTC

J gene: TRBJ2-5
D gene: -
clone size: few
V gene: TRBV11-2
CDR3 protein: CASSFGVAQYF
CDR3 DNA: TGTGCCAGCAGCTTTGGGGTGGCCCAGTACTTC

J gene: TRBJ2-2
D gene: TRBD2
clone size: few
V gene: TRBV14
CDR3 protein: CASSFLGGGNTGELFF
CDR3 DNA: TGTGCCAGCAGTTTCCTTGGCGGGGGGAACACCGGGGAGCTGTTTTTT

J gene: TRBJ2-4
D gene: TRBD1
clone size: -
V gene: TRBV7-7
CDR3 protein: CASSPPQGKNIQYF
CDR3 DNA: TGTGCTAGCAGCCCCCCACAGGGGAAAAACATTCAGTACTTC

J gene: TRBJ2-1
D gene: -
clone size: few
V gene: TRBV29-1
CDR3 protein: CSVEDPIQDSSYNEQFF
CDR3 DNA: TGCAGCGTTGAAGATCCTATACAGGATAGCTCCTACAATGAGCAGTTCTTC

J gene: TRBJ2-5
D gene: TRBD2
clone size: -
V gene: TRBV3-1
CDR3 protein: CASEAVGLAGGFQETQYF
CDR3 DNA: TGTGCCAGCGAGGCCGTGGGACTAGCGGGAGGATTTCAAGAGACCCAGTACTTC

J gene: TRBJ1-6
D gene: -
clone size: few
V gene: TRBV3-1
CDR3 protein: CASSQAGSPLHF
CDR3 DNA: TGTGCCAGCAGCCAAGCGGGTTCACCCCTCCACTTT

J gene: TRBJ2-3
D gene: -
clone size: -
V gene: TRBV7-3
CDR3 protein: CASSSPRTLNLTDTQYF
CDR3 DNA: TGTGCCAGCAGCTCGCCGCGGACCCTAAACCTCACAGATACGCAGTATTTT

J gene: TRBJ2-7
D gene: TRBD2
clone size: -
V gene: TRBV27
CDR3 protein: CASSLQAGGSFYEQYF
CDR3 DNA: TGTGCCAGCAGTTTACAAGCGGGGGGGTCCTTCTACGAGCAGTACTTC

J gene: TRBJ2-3
D gene: TRBD2
clone size: few
V gene: TRBV27
CDR3 protein: CASSLVVAGGPWGDTQYF
CDR3 DNA: TGTGCCAGCAGTTTAGTGGTCGCGGGAGGGCCCTGGGGAGATACGCAGTATTTT

J gene: TRBJ1-2
D gene: -
clone size: few
V gene: TRBV20-1
CDR3 protein: CSARVEGRLSSYTF
CDR3 DNA: TGCAGTGCTCGAGTGGAAGGTCGGCTATCTAGCTACACCTTC

J gene: TRBJ2-1
D gene: -
clone size: few
V gene: TRBV7-7
CDR3 protein: CASSLEAGLEQFF
CDR3 DNA: TGTGCTAGCAGCTTAGAGGCGGGGCTAGAGCAGTTCTTC

J gene: TRBJ2-5
D gene: TRBD1
clone size: -
V gene: TRBV13
CDR3 protein: CASSSRPGQGFQETQYF
CDR3 DNA: TGTGCCAGCAGCTCTCGTCCGGGACAGGGATTCCAAGAGACCCAGTACTTC

J gene: TRBJ2-7
D gene: -
clone size: few
V gene: TRBV10-3
CDR3 protein: CAISVQAYEQYF
CDR3 DNA: TGTGCCATCAGTGTACAGGCCTACGAGCAGTACTTC

J gene: TRBJ2-2
D gene: -
clone size: -
V gene: TRBV29-1
CDR3 protein: CSVRGSRDTGELFF
CDR3 DNA: TGCAGCGTTAGAGGCTCCCGGGACACCGGGGAGCTGTTTTTT

J gene: TRBJ2-2
D gene: -
clone size: -
V gene: TRBV13
CDR3 protein: CASVRPGQGWTGELFF
CDR3 DNA: TGTGCCAGCGTTCGTCCCGGCCAGGGGTGGACCGGGGAGCTGTTTTTT

J gene: TRBJ1-4
D gene: -
clone size: -
V gene: TRBV5-1
CDR3 protein: CASSLTGMDNEKLFF
CDR3 DNA: TGCGCCAGCAGCTTAACAGGGATGGATAATGAAAAACTGTTTTTT

J gene: TRBJ1-3
D gene: -
clone size: -
V gene: TRBV6-1
CDR3 protein: CASSETATIISGNTIYF
CDR3 DNA: TGTGCCAGCAGTGAAACGGCGACCATTATTTCTGGAAACACCATATATTTT

J gene: TRBJ2-4
D gene: -
clone size: -
V gene: TRBV20-1
CDR3 protein: CSAGIGAAKNIQYF
CDR3 DNA: TGCAGTGCTGGCATTGGGGCGGCCAAAAACATTCAGTACTTC

J gene: TRBJ1-2
D gene: TRBD1
clone size: -
V gene: TRBV3-1
CDR3 protein: CASSQDGTVGYTF
CDR3 DNA: TGTGCCAGCAGCCAAGATGGGACAGTCGGCTACACCTTC

J gene: TRBJ1-1
D gene: -
clone size: -
V gene: TRBV24-1
CDR3 protein: CATQESTNTAAFF
CDR3 DNA: TGTGCCACACAGGAGAGCACTAACACTGCAGCTTTCTTT

J gene: TRBJ2-7
D gene: -
clone size: few
V gene: TRBV30
CDR3 protein: CAWSVLYGNEQYF
CDR3 DNA: TGTGCCTGGAGTGTATTGTATGGAAACGAGCAGTACTTC

J gene: TRBJ2-7
D gene: -
clone size: -
V gene: TRBV20-1
CDR3 protein: CSARPSKWDTGPYEQYF
CDR3 DNA: TGCAGTGCTAGACCTTCAAAATGGGACACAGGGCCTTACGAGCAGTACTTC

J gene: TRBJ2-1
D gene: TRBD2
clone size: -
V gene: TRBV9
CDR3 protein: CASSARLAGVLASSYNEQFF
CDR3 DNA: TGTGCCAGCAGCGCCCGACTAGCGGGAGTGCTTGCTAGCTCCTACAATGAGCAGTTCTTC

J gene: TRBJ2-7
D gene: -
clone size: -
V gene: TRBV9
CDR3 protein: CASSVDGDRPSYEQYF
CDR3 DNA: TGTGCCAGCAGCGTAGACGGAGACAGACCCTCCTACGAGCAGTACTTC

J gene: TRBJ2-1
D gene: -
clone size: few
V gene: TRBV7-2
CDR3 protein: CASSPMGRDEQFF
CDR3 DNA: TGTGCCAGCAGCCCCATGGGGCGGGATGAGCAGTTCTTC

J gene: TRBJ1-3
D gene: -
clone size: -
V gene: TRBV29-1
CDR3 protein: CSVVSDIRNTIYF
CDR3 DNA: TGCAGCGTTGTGTCGGACATCAGAAACACCATATATTTT

J gene: TRBJ1-4
D gene: -
clone size: few
V gene: TRBV5-1
CDR3 protein: CASSLAFAGGEKLFF
CDR3 DNA: TGCGCCAGCAGCTTGGCCTTTGCCGGGGGAGAAAAACTGTTTTTT

J gene: TRBJ2-1
D gene: -
clone size: -
V gene: TRBV9
CDR3 protein: CASSVVSGSTYNEQFF
CDR3 DNA: TGTGCCAGCAGCGTAGTATCTGGGAGTACCTACAATGAGCAGTTCTTC

J gene: TRBJ1-2
D gene: TRBD1
clone size: -
V gene: TRBV20-1
CDR3 protein: CSASRDRTLYTF
CDR3 DNA: TGCAGTGCTAGCCGGGACAGAACCCTCTACACCTTC

J gene: TRBJ2-3
D gene: -
clone size: -
V gene: TRBV2
CDR3 protein: CATKGGTDTQYF
CDR3 DNA: TGTGCCACCAAAGGGGGGACAGATACGCAGTATTTT

J gene: TRBJ1-1
D gene: -
clone size: few
V gene: TRBV6-1
CDR3 protein: CASSEVGGAGNTEAFF
CDR3 DNA: TGTGCCAGCAGTGAAGTAGGGGGGGCGGGGAACACTGAAGCTTTCTTT

J gene: TRBJ2-2
D gene: TRBD2
clone size: -
V gene: TRBV9
CDR3 protein: CASSYPLAGGYTGELFF
CDR3 DNA: TGTGCCAGCAGCTACCCCTTAGCGGGAGGCTACACCGGGGAGCTGTTTTTT

J gene: TRBJ2-1
D gene: -
clone size: few
V gene: TRBV19
CDR3 protein: CASSMHEGFGNEQFF
CDR3 DNA: TGTGCCAGTAGTATGCACGAGGGTTTTGGTAATGAGCAGTTCTTC

J gene: TRBJ1-5
D gene: -
clone size: few
V gene: TRBV6-2/TRBV6-3
CDR3 protein: CASFGGGNQPQHF
CDR3 DNA: TGTGCCAGCTTCGGGGGCGGGAATCAGCCCCAGCATTTT

J gene: TRBJ2-3
D gene: -
clone size: -
V gene: TRBV6-1
CDR3 protein: CASSEAGGASTDTQYF
CDR3 DNA: TGTGCCAGCAGTGAAGCTGGAGGAGCTAGCACAGATACGCAGTATTTT

J gene: TRBJ1-5
D gene: -
clone size: -
V gene: TRBV9
CDR3 protein: CASSRGQDPVYSNQPQHF
CDR3 DNA: TGTGCCAGCAGCCGGGGGCAGGACCCTGTTTATAGCAATCAGCCCCAGCATTTT

J gene: TRBJ2-7
D gene: -
clone size: -
V gene: TRBV29-1
CDR3 protein: CSVEGWGAPYEQYF
CDR3 DNA: TGCAGCGTTGAGGGGTGGGGGGCCCCCTACGAGCAGTACTTC

J gene: TRBJ1-3
D gene: -
clone size: -
V gene: TRBV7-9
CDR3 protein: CASSFPGLKRNTIYF
CDR3 DNA: TGTGCCAGCAGCTTCCCGGGCCTAAAGAGAAACACCATATATTTT

J gene: TRBJ2-3
D gene: TRBD2
clone size: -
V gene: TRBV7-9
CDR3 protein: CASSLPTSGGAIMTDTQYF
CDR3 DNA: TGTGCCAGCAGCCTACCGACTAGCGGGGGGGCCATAATGACAGATACGCAGTATTTT

J gene: TRBJ1-6
D gene: TRBD1
clone size: -
V gene: TRBV20-1
CDR3 protein: CSAPRQGAGYNSPLHF
CDR3 DNA: TGCAGTGCTCCTCGACAGGGGGCGGGATATAATTCACCCCTCCACTTT